This paragraph covers one T cell receptor delta chain sequence. TCRdb re-processed the reads via CATT. The repertoire includes a few thousand delta-chain clones, 4% to 5.5% of them detected once, and approximately 11% sits in the top ten. The entry originates in a study of gamma-delta chains in newborns, infants, children. Study-wide context: Microbial exposure reportedly drives polyclonal innate γδ T cell expansion after birth.

This CDR3 comprises 19 residues. No V segment was called; the J segment is TRDJ3; the table's D call of TRDD3 was not tested on the DNA. The TCR was taken from a child who was a newborn, infant or young child, either healthy, febrile or measles-vaccinated (not recorded which). Source material: blood. The CDR3 coding sequence is TGTGCCTGTGACGTCGTACTGGGGGATGAATCCTGGGACACCCGACAGATGTTTTTC. It translates to CACDVVLGDESWDTRQMFF.